This T cell receptor beta chain was documented in a study of cytomegalovirus exposure and HLA in healthy donors. PCR was performed using 60 Vbeta and 13 Jbeta primers. Sequenced by immunoSEQ multiplex PCR; TCRdb stores in-frame clones only, minus some. The data contain over 110,000 clones, around 78% of them seen just once; the ten biggest clones take up approximately 5.6%. The V gene's germline CDR1 is SGHVS and CDR2 FQNEAQ. This CDR3 has 17 residues. The rearrangement uses TRBV7-8 and TRBJ2-5; TRBD2 aligns across 14 bases. The end of the DNA fits TRBJ2-7 better, so the J call may be wrong. This clonotype originated in a woman between 40 and 55 years old in good health and CMV-seropositive. Sequencing was carried out using PBMCs. For the CDR3, the DNA is TGTGCCAGCAGCTTAGCCGGACTAGCGGGAGGTACCTACGAGCAGTACTTC. Its protein product is CASSLAGLAGGTYEQYF.